This T cell receptor beta chain was sequenced for a study of blood T cell repertoires in COVID-19. Study-level background: Italy, Spain and the United States were the sources of the convalescent and acute COVID-19 samples. The cDNA or gDNA used as material had been derived from T cells, B-cell-depleted T cells, or PBMCs.

Original analysis: Reference gene primer amplification gave estimated nucleated cell counts. Clones were sequenced by immunoSEQ multiplex PCR, and TCRdb holds only the in-frame ones, with some missing. That table furnishes V, J and clone size, whereas the DNA furnished D and trimming. The data show approximately 160,000 clones, roughly nine tenths seen once. CDR1 and CDR2 from the germline V gene are SNHLY and FYNNEI. Losses at the gene ends were 8 bases for V and 7 bases for J; bases not matched to a gene: 7. The CDR3 loop spans 14 amino acids. The TCR was taken from a man aged 60-69 years with active or convalescent COVID-19. The sample taken for sequencing was peripheral blood. V and J are TRBV2 and TRBJ1-6; 8 bases map to TRBD1. The CDR3 sequence: CASLRQGANSPLHF. DNA of the CDR3: TGTGCCAGCCTCAGGCAGGGGGCGAATTCACCCCTCCACTTT.